The subject of this entry is one T cell receptor beta chain. This sample is part of a study of blood T cell repertoires in COVID-19. At the level of the study: From T cells, B-cell-depleted T cells, or PBMCs came the material, which was cDNA or gDNA.

Only in-frame clones appear in the TCRdb table, and some are missing; sequencing was by immunoSEQ multiplex PCR. Of 130,000 or so clones listed, 88% are singletons. Trimming took 4 bases from V and 8 from J; bases not matched to a gene: 6. The length of the CDR3 is 14 residues. CDR1 SGHNT and CDR2 YYREEE come from the germline V gene (reference sequence). This clonotype was sampled from a human donor with COVID-19, enrolled during active disease. The donor label of this sample is uncertain. Specimen: peripheral blood. V and J are TRBV5-4 and TRBJ2-4; 10 nucleotides line up with TRBD1. CDR3 in amino acids: CASSPGQGRDIQYF. DNA for the CDR3: TGTGCCAGCAGCCCGGGACAGGGGAGGGACATTCAGTACTTC.